This passage covers 13 T cell receptor beta chains from one sample sequenced in a study of T cells in Graves' hyperthyroidism and ophthalmopathy. TCR beta CDR3 sequences were amplified from RNA transcripts. First-round RT-PCR targeting the TCR CDR3 was performed with the HTBI primer set. A single record per CDR3 protein comes from TCRdb applying MiXCR to the multiplex PCR reads. The data contain under 350,000 distinct CDR3 sequences, roughly 15% of them seen just once; the ten biggest clones take up around 32%. Specimen: blood. The receptors originated from a woman aged 40-49 years with Graves' ophthalmopathy.

As regards this clonotype: This sequence may be a read error, since a much larger clone differs from it by one base. The rearrangement links TRBV25-1 to TRBJ2-2; 9 nucleotides match TRBD1. The CDR3 runs to 16 residues. Germline values: CDR1 MGHDK, CDR2 SYGVNS. The chain's CDR3 is CAGSDDWTGETGELFF. Here the CDR3 DNA reads TGTGCCGGCAGTGACGACTGGACAGGGGAAACCGGGGAGCTGTTTTTT.

This clonotype has a count of ten or more. This chain links TRBV10-3 with TRBJ2-2, with 10 positions matching TRBD1. This CDR3 has 18 amino acids. V lost 4 bases, J lost 3 bases, and 11 bases stayed unmatched. CDR1 is ENHRY, CDR2 SYGVKD, per germline. The CDR3 DNA reads TGTGCCATCAGTGCCCAGGGACAGGGGATTCCGTACACCGGGGAGCTGTTTTTT. Residues: CAISAQGQGIPYTGELFF.

This clonotype was seen repeatedly, ten times or more. The chain employs TRBV7-9 and TRBJ2-7; maybe TRBD2 (6 bases). V was cut by 6 bases and J by 3 bases, with 15 bases left in between. The CDR3 sequence is 14 residues long. Per germline, CDR1 SEHNR and CDR2 FQNEAQ (reference sequence). CDR3 nucleotides: TGTGCCAGCAGAAGGGACGTGGAGGGCTACGAGCAGTACTTC. Protein product: CASRRDVEGYEQYF. Based on the CDR3 plus reference TRBV7-9 and TRBJ2-7, the full variable domain is DTGVSQNPRHKITKRGQNVTFRCDPISEHNRLYWYRQTLGQGPEFLTYFQNEAQLEKSRLLSDRFSAERPKGSFSTLEIQRTEQGDSAMYLCASRRDVEGYEQYFGPGTRLTVT.

The chain employs TRBV11-2 and TRBJ1-2; D possibly corresponds to TRBD1 (5 bases). The CDR3 totals 16 residues. V was trimmed by 3 bases and J by 2 bases, leaving 16 bases between them. The germline V gene has CDR1 SGHAT and CDR2 FQNNGV. The CDR3 loop reads CASSFMGGGGNYGYTF. As DNA, the CDR3 is TGTGCCAGCAGCTTTATGGGGGGGGGGGGAAACTATGGCTACACCTTC.

The chain links TRBV19 to TRBJ1-1; no clear D. The CDR3 extends over 16 amino acids. The germline CDR1 and CDR2 sequences are LNHDA and SQIVND (reference sequence). V lost 7 bases, J lost 0 bases, and 18 bases lay in between. The CDR3 bases are TGTGCCAGTACCTTGAAATCCCGGAGGATGAACACTGAAGCTTTCTTT. This sequence encodes CASTLKSRRMNTEAFF.

This clonotype was seen a few times. V usage is TRBV2 and J usage is TRBJ2-7; D remains unclear. The CDR3 totals 14 residues. V lost 3 bases and J 0 bases, leaving 9 bases between the germline ends. The germline CDR1 and CDR2 sequences are SNHLY and FYNNEI. CDR3: CASSELAASYEQYF. CDR3 DNA sequence: TGTGCCAGCAGTGAGCTGGCGGCCTCCTACGAGCAGTACTTC.

This clonotype was picked up many times. The chain joins TRBV7-8 to TRBJ2-1, with 11 nucleotides matching TRBD1. CDR1 SGHVS and CDR2 FQNEAQ come from the germline V gene. The length of the CDR3 is 12 residues. Trimming cost V 5 bases and J 14 bases; bases outside gene matches: 5. CDR3 bases: TGTGCCAGCAGCCCTCAGGGACAGGGGGAGTTCTTC. It translates to CASSPQGQGEFF.

The chain carries TRBV20-1 and TRBJ2-5; 13 bases match TRBD2. The V and J ends lost 3 bases and 4 bases, in that order; junction bases with no gene match: 11. The CDR3 loop spans 17 amino acids. CDR1 DFQATT and CDR2 SNEGSKA come from the germline V gene (reference sequence). The CDR3: CSASLGLAGVIGETQYF. The CDR3 DNA reads TGCAGTGCTAGTTTAGGACTAGCGGGAGTAATAGGAGAGACCCAGTACTTC.

The V call is TRBV20-1, the J call TRBJ2-7; D is ambiguous. Germline V CDR1 and CDR2: DFQATT, SNEGSKA (reference sequence). The ends were cut back, 1 base at V and 3 bases at J, with 19 bases in the middle. The length of the CDR3 is 16 residues. The CDR3 sequence is CSARGFKGYPNYEQYF. Here the CDR3 DNA reads TGCAGTGCTAGAGGATTTAAGGGTTACCCTAACTACGAGCAGTACTTC.

This chain joins TRBV7-8 and TRBJ2-1; 15 bases are a match to TRBD2. Trimming at V came to 5 bases and at J to 12 bases, leaving 11 bases not matched to a gene. The CDR3 is made up of 16 amino acids. CDR1 and CDR2 from the germline V gene are SGHVS and FQNEAQ. For the CDR3, the DNA is TGTGCCAGCAGCCTCATCGGGACTAGCGGGGGGAATTCGCAGTTCTTC. It translates to CASSLIGTSGGNSQFF. Complete variable domain (other parts from reference TRBV7-8 and TRBJ2-1): GAGVSQSPRYKVAKRGQDVALRCDPISGHVSLFWYQQALGQGPEFLTYFQNEAQLDKSGLPSDRFFAERPEGSVSTLKIQRTQQEDSAVYLCASSLIGTSGGNSQFFGPGTRLTVL.

The V call is TRBV5-1, the J call TRBJ1-3; D is undetermined. CDR1 and CDR2 (germline): SGHRS, YFSETQ. V lost 4 bases to trimming and J lost 0 bases, with 11 bases between them. The CDR3 spans 15 residues. The CDR3 is CASSIDGSSGNTIYF. CDR3 DNA: TGCGCCAGCAGCATAGACGGCAGCTCTGGAAACACCATATATTTT.

The J gene is TRBJ1-2, the V gene TRBV24-1, with D maybe TRBD1 (5 bases). The germline gives CDR1 KGHDR, CDR2 SFDVKD. V dropped 5 bases and J dropped 6 bases, with 21 bases sitting between them. The CDR3 is 16 residues long. DNA for the CDR3: TGTGCCACCAGTGCGACAGACGGGGGGTACAGAGATGGCTACACCTTC. It yields the protein CATSATDGGYRDGYTF.

The CDR3 is CSASAHDTYQETQYF. The CDR3, as DNA: TGCAGTGCTAGCGCACACGACACCTACCAAGAGACCCAGTACTTC. The chain combines TRBV20-1 with TRBJ2-5; D not certain. V was trimmed by 3 bases and J by 0 bases, leaving 14 bases between them. Germline CDR1 reads DFQATT; CDR2 reads SNEGSKA (reference sequence). The CDR3 loop spans 15 amino acids.